These 22 T cell receptor beta chains were all obtained from the same sample, sequenced in a study of cytotoxic CD8 clonotypes in ibrutinib-treated CLL. TCRdb's copy holds only in-frame clones and misses some; the assay was immunoSEQ multiplex PCR. The sample carries approximately 92,000 clones, 70% to 80% recorded once. Sequenced material: PBMCs, taken after 24 months of ibrutinib treatment. These receptors came from a human donor with chronic lymphocytic leukemia.

This chain joins TRBV30 and TRBJ1-5; D is undetermined. Germline V gene lookup returns CDR1 GTSNPN and CDR2 SVGIG (reference sequence). The CDR3 contains 16 residues. Between the trimmed V and J ends, which lost 3 bases and 2 bases, there was a span of 17 bases. CDR3 sequence reads: CAWSPRTAIGNQPQHF. Here the CDR3 DNA reads TGTGCCTGGAGCCCGAGGACCGCTATAGGCAATCAGCCCCAGCATTTT.

The rearrangement joins TRBV2 to TRBJ2-5, with D possibly TRBD2 on 6 matching bases. V was clipped by 6 bases and J by 5 bases, with 22 bases between them. This CDR3 spans 16 amino acids. CDR1 and CDR2 (germline): SNHLY, FYNNEI. The CDR3 loop reads CASRARPGTAGETQYF. DNA for the CDR3: TGTGCCAGCAGAGCTCGGCCGGGAACGGCGGGGGAGACCCAGTACTTC.

The rearrangement links TRBV9 to TRBJ2-3; 10 bases are shared with TRBD2. V lost 0 bases to trimming and J lost 7 bases; unmatched junction nucleotides: 5. The V gene's germline CDR1 is SGDLS and CDR2 YYNGEE. The length of the CDR3 is 15 residues. Here the CDR3 reads CASSVGLAGVYTQYF. CDR3 sequence (DNA): TGTGCCAGCAGCGTAGGTCTAGCGGGAGTGTATACGCAGTATTTT.

This clone appeared once. This rearrangement joins TRBV7-6 to TRBJ2-7; the D gene is possibly TRBD1 (5 bases). Trimming pared 1 base from V and 5 bases from J, leaving 9 bases between. Germline CDR1 is SGHVS and CDR2 is FNYEAQ. The CDR3 spans 13 residues. Written as DNA, the CDR3 is TGTGCCAGCAGCTTAGGGCAGGGCAACGAGCAGTACTTC. It specifies CASSLGQGNEQYF.

This chain uses TRBV30 with TRBJ1-2; D is unclear. Germline assignment: CDR1 GTSNPN and CDR2 SVGIG (reference sequence). The CDR3 contains 16 residues. V lost 0 bases and J 13 bases, leaving 27 bases between the germline ends. CDR3 DNA sequence: TGTGCCTGGAGTGTACACCAACCGATTTCTACCTATGGCCGCACCTTC. Its protein product is CAWSVHQPISTYGRTF.

This chain's CDR3 is CASSQLLENTGELFF. The CDR3 region has the DNA TGCGCCAGCAGTCAACTCCTGGAGAACACCGGGGAGCTGTTTTTT. This sequence joins TRBV23-1 and TRBJ2-2, with no clear D. TRBV23-1 is sorted into the ORF group, with uncertain function. The length of the CDR3 is 15 residues. V lost 2 bases and J 1 base, leaving 8 bases between the germline ends.

The chain has TRBV5-6 and TRBJ1-2, with 7 bases matching TRBD1. The CDR3 runs to 14 residues. The germline gives CDR1 SGHDT, CDR2 YYEEEE. With V trimmed by 4 bases and J by 3 bases, 6 bases remained unmatched. The CDR3 protein is CASSPGQVYYGYTF. The CDR3 region has the DNA TGTGCCAGCAGCCCCGGACAGGTCTACTATGGCTACACCTTC.

This chain joins TRBV18 and TRBJ2-1; D perhaps matches TRBD2 (6 bases). V lost 3 bases to trimming and J lost 10 bases, with 19 bases between them. CDR3 length: 15 amino acids. Looked up from germline, CDR1 is KGHSH and CDR2 is LQKENI. CDR3: CASSPLVSGRNEQFF. CDR3 DNA: TGTGCCAGCTCACCTTTGGTCTCAGGGAGGAACGAGCAGTTCTTC.

The V gene is TRBV14, the J gene TRBJ2-6; the D is unclear. Trimming shortened V by 1 base and J by 0 bases, and 10 bases separated the two germline ends. The CDR3 runs 17 residues. Germline lookup yields CDR1 SGHDN and CDR2 FVKESK. CDR3: CASSQGPISSGANVLTF. CDR3 coding DNA: TGTGCCAGCAGCCAAGGGCCTATTAGCTCTGGGGCCAACGTCCTGACTTTC.

The chain combines TRBV9 with TRBJ1-1; possibly TRBD1 for D (6 bases). This CDR3 is built from 18 residues. With 3 bases removed from V and 5 bases from J, the gap between germline ends came to 26 bases. Germline V gene sequence: CDR1 SGDLS, CDR2 YYNGEE. CDR3 residues: CASSEPRTARAFGTEAFF. The CDR3 region has the DNA TGTGCCAGCAGCGAGCCAAGGACAGCTAGAGCCTTTGGGACTGAAGCTTTCTTT.

The chain's CDR3 is CASSPTGRQPQHF. In DNA, the CDR3 is TGTGCCAGCAGCCCTACAGGGAGACAGCCCCAGCATTTT. The chain joins TRBV6-5 to TRBJ1-5; possibly TRBD1 for D (6 bases). The V gene's germline CDR1 is MNHEY and CDR2 SVGAGI. V gave up 6 bases and J gave up 7 bases, with 13 bases separating them. This CDR3 has 13 amino acids.

This chain links TRBV7-8 with TRBJ2-5, with D maybe TRBD2 (5 bases). V lost 0 bases and J 4 bases, leaving 12 bases between the germline ends. The CDR3 sequence is 15 residues long. Germline CDR1 reads SGHVS; CDR2 reads FQNEAQ. The chain's CDR3 is CASSLAETRSETQYF. The CDR3 DNA follows: TGTGCCAGCAGCTTAGCGGAAACTAGGTCAGAGACCCAGTACTTC.

This clone was detected once. The rearrangement uses TRBV19 and TRBJ2-7; 9 nucleotides match TRBD1. The CDR3 spans 16 residues. Germline V lookup: CDR1 LNHDA, CDR2 SQIVND (reference sequence). V shed 6 bases and J 5 bases; nucleotides not matched to a gene: 14. The CDR3 coding sequence is TGTGCCAGTAGACCGAAGCCCGGGACAGGGTTTAACGAGCAGTACTTC. It is translated as CASRPKPGTGFNEQYF.

This clone has at least ten counts. The chain has TRBV7-9 and TRBJ1-5, with 7 nucleotides matching TRBD1. CDR1 is SEHNR, CDR2 FQNEAQ, per germline (reference sequence). V trimming: 8 bases; J trimming: 7 bases; junction bases outside the gene matches: 11. The length of the CDR3 is 14 residues. The CDR3 protein is CASGDRDWYQPQHF. CDR3 bases: TGTGCCAGCGGCGACAGGGACTGGTACCAGCCCCAGCATTTT.

The chain links TRBV4-3 to TRBJ2-7; 11 bases align to TRBD1. Per germline, CDR1 LGHNA and CDR2 YSLEER. Unmatched junction bases numbered 7, after V lost 3 bases and J lost 3 bases. This CDR3 contains 16 residues. CDR3 amino acids: CASSQRSGTGGYEQYF. CDR3 DNA sequence: TGCGCCAGCAGCCAGAGATCCGGGACAGGGGGCTACGAGCAGTACTTC.

This chain joins TRBV11-3 and TRBJ2-1, with a possible D match to TRBD1 (5 bases). CDR1 and CDR2 (germline): SGHNT, YENEEA. V lost 5 bases to trimming and J lost 4 bases, with 15 bases between them. The CDR3 covers 15 residues. CDR3 nucleotides: TGTGCCAGCAGCAAAGCAGGGAACTCTTACAATGAGCAGTTCTTC. Its protein is CASSKAGNSYNEQFF.

This sequence joins TRBV30 and TRBJ2-3; a possible D gene is TRBD2 (7 bases). Trimming stripped 5 bases from V and 3 bases from J, with 21 bases between. This CDR3 contains 16 residues. From germline, CDR1 is GTSNPN and CDR2 SVGIG (reference sequence). Here the CDR3 reads CAWALRGGGPTDTQYF. The CDR3 coding sequence is TGTGCCTGGGCGCTTAGAGGGGGGGGCCCGACAGATACGCAGTATTTT.

This clone appeared once. V is TRBV5-1 and J is TRBJ2-2; 9 bases line up with TRBD1. CDR1 and CDR2 (germline): SGHRS, YFSETQ. Trimming at V came to 0 bases and at J to 0 bases, leaving 0 bases not matched to a gene. This CDR3 is built from 16 residues. The CDR3 DNA reads as TGCGCCAGCAGCTTGGGGGACAGGGCGAACACCGGGGAGCTGTTTTTT. This sequence encodes CASSLGDRANTGELFF.

The rearrangement links TRBV27 to TRBJ2-7; possibly TRBD1 or TRBD2 for D (5 bases each). The germline CDR1 and CDR2 sequences are MNHEY and SMNVEV (reference sequence). This CDR3 contains 15 residues. Trimming took off 8 bases at V and 5 bases at J, with 22 bases between the two ends. The CDR3 sequence: CASGTRGVVSHEQYF. In DNA form, the CDR3 reads TGTGCCAGCGGGACCCGTGGAGTTGTATCCCACGAGCAGTACTTC.

This clone was seen only once. The rearrangement links TRBV7-9 to TRBJ2-1; D gene unclear. Germline loops: CDR1 SEHNR, CDR2 FQNEAQ (reference sequence). This CDR3 is 14 amino acids long. V gave up 4 bases and J gave up 1 base, with 8 bases separating them. The CDR3 is CASSWTNSYNEQFF. CDR3 nucleotide sequence: TGTGCCAGCAGCTGGACCAATTCCTACAATGAGCAGTTCTTC.

This chain joins TRBV7-3 and TRBJ2-3; 10 positions match TRBD2. V was clipped by 5 bases and J by 4 bases; unmatched bases: 3. Germline lookup yields CDR1 SGHTA and CDR2 FQGTGA. CDR3 size: 14 residues. The CDR3 nucleotides are TGTGCCAGCAGCCCGGGACTAGCGTCAGATACGCAGTATTTT. Amino acids: CASSPGLASDTQYF.

This chain connects TRBV4-1 to TRBJ2-1; 10 nucleotides align to TRBD2. This CDR3 has 17 residues. From germline, CDR1 is MGHRA and CDR2 YSYEKL. The ends lost 0 bases at V and 1 base at J; junction bases unmatched: 3. This CDR3 is CASSQDFSGGSYNEQFF. CDR3 coding DNA: TGCGCCAGCAGCCAAGATTTTAGCGGGGGGTCCTACAATGAGCAGTTCTTC.